What follows is one T cell receptor (beta chain) and its context. The data stem from a study of CD8+ T cells in alopecia areata. Reverse transcription of extracted RNA yielded cDNA, which provided the sequencing template. The table came from immunoSEQ multiplex PCR; TCRdb's copy has only in-frame clones and leaves some out. The sample lists about 180,000 clones; 50% to 65% were seen once. The CDR3 contains 16 residues. From germline, CDR1 is SGHVS and CDR2 FNYEAQ. Trimming removed 1 base at V and 0 bases at J, with 7 bases between. Specified treatment: oral pan-JAK inhibitor, 5-10 mg twice daily. Those with alopecia areata gave lesional scalp punch biopsies and peripheral blood.

The chain combines TRBV7-6 with TRBJ2-6; no clear D. This TCR came from a human donor with alopecia areata. This material consisted of CD8+ T cells sorted from blood, taken at week 24, from a patient treated with tofacitinib. The CDR3 nucleotides are TGTGCCAGCAGCTTAGACCTGGCCTCTGGGGCCAACGTCCTGACTTTC. This gives the protein CASSLDLASGANVLTF.